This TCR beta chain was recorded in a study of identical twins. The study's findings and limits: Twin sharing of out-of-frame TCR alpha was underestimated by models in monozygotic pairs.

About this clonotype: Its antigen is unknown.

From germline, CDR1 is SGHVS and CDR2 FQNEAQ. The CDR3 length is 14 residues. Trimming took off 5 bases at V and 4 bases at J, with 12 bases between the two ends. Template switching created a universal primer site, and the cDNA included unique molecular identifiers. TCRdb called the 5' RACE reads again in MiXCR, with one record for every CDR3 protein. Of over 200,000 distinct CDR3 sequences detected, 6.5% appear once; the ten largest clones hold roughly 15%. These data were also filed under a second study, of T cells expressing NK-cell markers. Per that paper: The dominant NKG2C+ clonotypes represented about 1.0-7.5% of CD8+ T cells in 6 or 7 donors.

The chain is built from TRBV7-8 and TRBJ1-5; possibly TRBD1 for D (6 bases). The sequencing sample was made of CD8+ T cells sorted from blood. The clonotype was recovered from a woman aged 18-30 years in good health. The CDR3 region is CASSPGQLNQPQHF. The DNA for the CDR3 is TGTGCCAGCAGCCCCGGACAGCTGAATCAGCCCCAGCATTTT.